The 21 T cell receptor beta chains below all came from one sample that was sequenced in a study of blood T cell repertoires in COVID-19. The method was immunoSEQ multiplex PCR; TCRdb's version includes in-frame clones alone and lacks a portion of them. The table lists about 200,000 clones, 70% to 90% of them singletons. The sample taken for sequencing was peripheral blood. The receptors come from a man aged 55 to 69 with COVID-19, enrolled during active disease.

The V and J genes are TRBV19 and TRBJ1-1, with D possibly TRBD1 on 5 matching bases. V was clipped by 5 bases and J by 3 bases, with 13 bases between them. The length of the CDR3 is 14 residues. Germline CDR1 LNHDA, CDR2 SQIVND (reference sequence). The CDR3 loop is CASSVRGGDTEAFF. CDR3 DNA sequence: TGTGCCAGTAGTGTCCGGGGGGGAGACACTGAAGCTTTCTTT.

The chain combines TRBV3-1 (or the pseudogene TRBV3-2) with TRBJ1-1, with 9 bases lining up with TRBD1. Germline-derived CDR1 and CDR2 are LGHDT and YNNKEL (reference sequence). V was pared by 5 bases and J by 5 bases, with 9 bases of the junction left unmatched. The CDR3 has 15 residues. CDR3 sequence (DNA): TGTGCCAGCAGCTATCAGGGACAGGGAGAAACTGAAGCTTTCTTT. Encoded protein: CASSYQGQGETEAFF.

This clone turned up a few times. CDR3 DNA sequence: TGTGCCAGCAGCGTACAATCGAGGTTGGATGAGCAGTTCTTC. It is translated as CASSVQSRLDEQFF. The chain couples TRBV9 to TRBJ2-1; D is uncertain. Germline V gene data show CDR1 as SGDLS and CDR2 as YYNGEE. The CDR3 contains 14 residues. V was cut by 1 base and J by 8 bases, with 13 bases left in between.

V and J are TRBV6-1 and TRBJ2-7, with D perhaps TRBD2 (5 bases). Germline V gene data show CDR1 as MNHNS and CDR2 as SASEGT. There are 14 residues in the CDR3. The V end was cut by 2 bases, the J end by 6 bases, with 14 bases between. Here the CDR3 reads CASSEYAGRGEQYF. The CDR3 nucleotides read TGTGCCAGCAGTGAATATGCAGGACGGGGCGAGCAGTACTTC.

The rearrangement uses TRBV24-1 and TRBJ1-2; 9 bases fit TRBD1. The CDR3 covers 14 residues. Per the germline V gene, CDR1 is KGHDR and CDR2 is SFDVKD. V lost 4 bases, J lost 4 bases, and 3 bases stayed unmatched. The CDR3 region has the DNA TGTGCCACCAGTGACCCGGGACAGGGCTATGGCTACACCTTC. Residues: CATSDPGQGYGYTF.

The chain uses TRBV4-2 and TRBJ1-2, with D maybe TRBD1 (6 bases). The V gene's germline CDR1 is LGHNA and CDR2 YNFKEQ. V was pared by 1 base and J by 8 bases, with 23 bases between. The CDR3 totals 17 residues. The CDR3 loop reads CASSQGTLAQGTRGYTF. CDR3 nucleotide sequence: TGTGCCAGCAGCCAAGGAACCCTAGCACAGGGTACCCGCGGCTACACCTTC.

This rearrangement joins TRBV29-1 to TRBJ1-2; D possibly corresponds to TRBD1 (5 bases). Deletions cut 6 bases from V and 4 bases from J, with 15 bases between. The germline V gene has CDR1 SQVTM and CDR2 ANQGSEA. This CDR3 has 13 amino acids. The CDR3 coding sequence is TGCAGCGTCCCCCGTCCAGGGCTCTATGGCTACACCTTC. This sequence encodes CSVPRPGLYGYTF.

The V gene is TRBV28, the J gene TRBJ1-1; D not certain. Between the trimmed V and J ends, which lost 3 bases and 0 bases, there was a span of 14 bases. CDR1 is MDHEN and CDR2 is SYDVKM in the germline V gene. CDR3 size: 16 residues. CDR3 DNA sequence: TGTGCCAGCAGTTTCCGAGAGAACGACATGAACACTGAAGCTTTCTTT. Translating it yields CASSFRENDMNTEAFF.

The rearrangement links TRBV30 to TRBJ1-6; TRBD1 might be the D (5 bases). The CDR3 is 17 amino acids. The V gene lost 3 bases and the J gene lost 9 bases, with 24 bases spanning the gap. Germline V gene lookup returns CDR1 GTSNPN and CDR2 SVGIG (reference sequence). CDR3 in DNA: TGTGCCTGGAGAACTCCCCCGGGGGGACCCTGGGGTTCACCCCTCCACTTT. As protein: CAWRTPPGGPWGSPLHF.

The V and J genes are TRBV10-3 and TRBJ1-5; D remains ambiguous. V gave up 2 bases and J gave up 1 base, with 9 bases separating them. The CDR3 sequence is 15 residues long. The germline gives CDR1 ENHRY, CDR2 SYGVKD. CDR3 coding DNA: TGTGCCATCAGTGAGGTAGGCGGGAGCAATCAGCCCCAGCATTTT. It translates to CAISEVGGSNQPQHF.

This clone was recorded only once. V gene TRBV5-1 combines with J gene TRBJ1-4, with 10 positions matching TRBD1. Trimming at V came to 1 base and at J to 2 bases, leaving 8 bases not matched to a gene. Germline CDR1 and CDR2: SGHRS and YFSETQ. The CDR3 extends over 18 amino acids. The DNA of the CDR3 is TGCGCCAGCAGCTTGAACCGGGCGGACAGGGGGACTAATGAAAAACTGTTTTTT. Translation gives CASSLNRADRGTNEKLFF.

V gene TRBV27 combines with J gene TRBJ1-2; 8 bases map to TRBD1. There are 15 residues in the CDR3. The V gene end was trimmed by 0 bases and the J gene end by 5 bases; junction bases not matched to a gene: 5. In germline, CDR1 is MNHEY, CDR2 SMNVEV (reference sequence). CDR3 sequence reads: CASSLSTGGGYGYTF. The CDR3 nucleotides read TGTGCCAGCAGTTTATCTACAGGGGGGGGGTATGGCTACACCTTC.

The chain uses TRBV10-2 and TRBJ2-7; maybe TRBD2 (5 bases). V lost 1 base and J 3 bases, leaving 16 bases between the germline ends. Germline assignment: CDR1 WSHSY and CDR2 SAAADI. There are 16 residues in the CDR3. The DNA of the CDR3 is TGCGCCAGCAGTGAGTTGTCGGCGGGTTGGATCTACGAGCAGTACTTC. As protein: CASSELSAGWIYEQYF.

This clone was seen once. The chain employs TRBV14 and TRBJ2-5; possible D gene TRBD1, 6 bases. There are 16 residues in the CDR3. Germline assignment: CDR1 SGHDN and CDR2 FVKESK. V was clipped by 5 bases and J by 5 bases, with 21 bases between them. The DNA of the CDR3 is TGTGCCAGCAGCGCAGACAGGCTAATTGTGGCGGAGACCCAGTACTTC. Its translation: CASSADRLIVAETQYF.

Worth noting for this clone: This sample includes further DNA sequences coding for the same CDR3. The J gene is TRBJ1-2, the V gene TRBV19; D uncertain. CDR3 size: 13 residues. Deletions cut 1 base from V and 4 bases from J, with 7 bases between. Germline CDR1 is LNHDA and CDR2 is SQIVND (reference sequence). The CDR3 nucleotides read TGTGCCAGTAGTATAGGCGGGATCTATGGCTACACCTTC. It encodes CASSIGGIYGYTF.

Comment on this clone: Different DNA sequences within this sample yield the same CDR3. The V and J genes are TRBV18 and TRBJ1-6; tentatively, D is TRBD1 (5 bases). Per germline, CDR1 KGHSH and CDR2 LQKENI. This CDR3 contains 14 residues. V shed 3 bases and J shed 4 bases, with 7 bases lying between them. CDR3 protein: CASSPGQYNSPLHF. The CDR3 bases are TGTGCCAGCTCACCGGGGCAGTATAATTCACCCCTCCACTTT.

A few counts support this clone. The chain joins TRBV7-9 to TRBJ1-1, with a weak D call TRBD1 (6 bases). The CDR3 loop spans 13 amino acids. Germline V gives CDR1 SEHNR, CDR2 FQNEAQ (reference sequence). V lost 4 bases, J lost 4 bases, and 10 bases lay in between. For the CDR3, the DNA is TGTGCCAGCAGCTCGGACAGCCTCACTGAAGCTTTCTTT. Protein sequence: CASSSDSLTEAFF.

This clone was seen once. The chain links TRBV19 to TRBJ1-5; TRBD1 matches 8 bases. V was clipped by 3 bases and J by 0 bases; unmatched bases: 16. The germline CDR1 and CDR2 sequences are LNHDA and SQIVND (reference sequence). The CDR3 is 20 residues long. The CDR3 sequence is CASSMEPAGTGPYSNQPQHF. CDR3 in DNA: TGTGCCAGTAGTATGGAGCCTGCCGGGACAGGTCCGTATAGCAATCAGCCCCAGCATTTT.

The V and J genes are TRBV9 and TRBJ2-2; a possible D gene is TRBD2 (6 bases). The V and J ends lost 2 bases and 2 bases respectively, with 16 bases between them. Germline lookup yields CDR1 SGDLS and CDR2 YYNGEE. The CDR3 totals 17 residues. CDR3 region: CASSVGRRIDNTGELFF. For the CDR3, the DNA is TGTGCCAGCAGCGTGGGGAGGAGGATTGATAACACCGGGGAGCTGTTTTTT.

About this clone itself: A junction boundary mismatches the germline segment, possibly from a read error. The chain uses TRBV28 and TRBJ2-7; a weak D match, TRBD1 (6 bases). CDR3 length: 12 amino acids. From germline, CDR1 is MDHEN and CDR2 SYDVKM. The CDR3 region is CASSLGGYGQYF. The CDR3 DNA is TGTGCCAGCAGTTTAGGGGGCTACGGGCAGTACTTC.

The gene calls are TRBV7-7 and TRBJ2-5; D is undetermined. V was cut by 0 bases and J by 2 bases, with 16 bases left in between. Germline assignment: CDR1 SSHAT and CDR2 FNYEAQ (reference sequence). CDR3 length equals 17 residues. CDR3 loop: CASSLASKAVEQETQYF. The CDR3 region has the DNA TGTGCCAGCAGCTTAGCAAGCAAGGCGGTAGAGCAAGAGACCCAGTACTTC.